A selection of T cell receptor beta chains follows, all from one sample in a study of blood T cells in healthy people across ages. TCRdb reprocessed the 5' RACE reads via MiXCR and lists one record per CDR3 protein. Here the sample spans hundreds of thousands of distinct CDR3 sequences, 24% being singletons. The same specimen was also included in a second study, on T cells of mothers and their children.

Sequenced sample: blood. The receptors shown here come from a boy younger than 18 in good health. Each CDR3 is given with its conserved first and last residue. The order of the fields is J gene, D gene, V gene, CDR3 length, clone size, CDR3 DNA, CDR3 protein. A D gene is named only where the DNA matches it firmly. Not every row has a clone size; where given, it reads once, few, many or a size class.

J gene: TRBJ1-6; D gene: -; V gene: TRBV7-2; CDR3 length: 16; clone size: few; CDR3 DNA: TGTGCCAGCAGCTTAGTACGATCGTCCTTTGGTTCACCCCTCCACTTT; CDR3 protein: CASSLVRSSFGSPLHF
J gene: TRBJ2-6; D gene: -; V gene: TRBV20-1; CDR3 length: 16; clone size: -; CDR3 DNA: TGCAGTGCTAGCGCCGAGGAAAGCTCTGGGGCCAACGTCCTGACTTTC; CDR3 protein: CSASAEESSGANVLTF
J gene: TRBJ1-1; D gene: TRBD1; V gene: TRBV29-1; CDR3 length: 14; clone size: -; CDR3 DNA: TGCAGCGTTGGGCATCTAACAGGGGACACTGAAGCTTTCTTT; CDR3 protein: CSVGHLTGDTEAFF
J gene: TRBJ2-7; D gene: -; V gene: TRBV7-2; CDR3 length: 13; clone size: -; CDR3 DNA: TGTGCCAGCAGCAGGGGAGGAGGCTACGAGCAGTACTTC; CDR3 protein: CASSRGGGYEQYF
J gene: TRBJ2-7; D gene: -; V gene: TRBV6-6; CDR3 length: 14; clone size: -; CDR3 DNA: TGTGCCAGCAAGCTACGGACAGCCTCCTACGAGCAGTACTTC; CDR3 protein: CASKLRTASYEQYF
J gene: TRBJ2-1; D gene: -; V gene: TRBV21-1; CDR3 length: 17; clone size: few; CDR3 DNA: TGTGCCAGCAGCAAACGAAGGACAGGGCTATCCTACAATGAGCAGTTCTTC; CDR3 protein: CASSKRRTGLSYNEQFF
J gene: TRBJ2-2; D gene: TRBD1; V gene: TRBV9; CDR3 length: 17; clone size: -; CDR3 DNA: TGTGCCAGCAGCACATCTGCCGGGACAGGGGGCAGGGGGGAGCTGTTTTTT; CDR3 protein: CASSTSAGTGGRGELFF
J gene: TRBJ2-3; D gene: TRBD2; V gene: TRBV9; CDR3 length: 16; clone size: few; CDR3 DNA: TGTGCCAGCAGCGTAGGTTGGGGGGGGAGCACAGATACGCAGTATTTT; CDR3 protein: CASSVGWGGSTDTQYF
J gene: TRBJ1-2; D gene: -; V gene: TRBV25-1; CDR3 length: 14; clone size: -; CDR3 DNA: TGTGCCTCAAGGGGGGGGGCTGAGGTCTATGGCTACACCTTC; CDR3 protein: CASRGGAEVYGYTF
J gene: TRBJ2-1; D gene: -; V gene: TRBV14; CDR3 length: 16; clone size: -; CDR3 DNA: TGTGCCAGCAGCCCCCTAAAGGGGCCAAGCGGCTATGAGCAGTTCTTC; CDR3 protein: CASSPLKGPSGYEQFF
J gene: TRBJ1-4; D gene: TRBD1; V gene: TRBV5-1; CDR3 length: 16; clone size: -; CDR3 DNA: TGCGCCAGCAGCACCTTAGGACAGGGCGCTAATGAAAAACTGTTTTTT; CDR3 protein: CASSTLGQGANEKLFF
J gene: TRBJ2-3; D gene: TRBD2; V gene: TRBV6-1; CDR3 length: 17; clone size: -; CDR3 DNA: TGTGCCAGCAGCATCGCCGGGACTAGCGGGGGGACAGATACGCAGTATTTT; CDR3 protein: CASSIAGTSGGTDTQYF
J gene: TRBJ2-1; D gene: -; V gene: TRBV7-3; CDR3 length: 15; clone size: -; CDR3 DNA: TGTGCCAGCAGCTTTCAGCCGACGCTTTACAATGAGCAGTTCTTC; CDR3 protein: CASSFQPTLYNEQFF
J gene: TRBJ2-5; D gene: -; V gene: TRBV6-1; CDR3 length: 15; clone size: few; CDR3 DNA: TGTGCCAGCAGTGAAGGACCTGGAATAGTAGGGACCCAGTACTTC; CDR3 protein: CASSEGPGIVGTQYF
J gene: TRBJ2-7; D gene: -; V gene: TRBV11-2; CDR3 length: 16; clone size: -; CDR3 DNA: TGTGCCAGCAGCTCCCACAGGGATTCGATTAACTACGAGCAGTACTTC; CDR3 protein: CASSSHRDSINYEQYF
J gene: TRBJ2-7; D gene: TRBD2; V gene: TRBV6-2/TRBV6-3; CDR3 length: 15; clone size: few; CDR3 DNA: TGTGCCAGCAGTTCCCTCCCTCCAGCGGGGCACGAGCAGTACTTC; CDR3 protein: CASSSLPPAGHEQYF
J gene: TRBJ1-2; D gene: TRBD1; V gene: TRBV20-1; CDR3 length: 15; clone size: -; CDR3 DNA: TGCAGTGCTAGGGCCCTTCGCAGGGGGGTTAATGGCTACACCTTC; CDR3 protein: CSARALRRGVNGYTF
J gene: TRBJ2-1; D gene: -; V gene: TRBV3-1; CDR3 length: 15; clone size: few; CDR3 DNA: TGTGCCAGCAGCCATGCTTACCCCATTATAGGCGAGCAGTTCTTC; CDR3 protein: CASSHAYPIIGEQFF
J gene: TRBJ1-1; D gene: TRBD1; V gene: TRBV7-2; CDR3 length: 14; clone size: -; CDR3 DNA: TGTGCCAGCACCTTCGGGACAGGAAACACTGAAGCTTTCTTT; CDR3 protein: CASTFGTGNTEAFF
J gene: TRBJ2-7; D gene: TRBD1; V gene: TRBV20-1; CDR3 length: 14; clone size: few; CDR3 DNA: TGCAGTGCTAGAGATCTCGCAGGGGGTTACGAGCAGTACTTC; CDR3 protein: CSARDLAGGYEQYF
J gene: TRBJ2-7; D gene: -; V gene: TRBV12-3/TRBV12-4; CDR3 length: 14; clone size: -; CDR3 DNA: TGTGCCAGCAGTGCCTTACTGGGTTACTACGAGCAGTACTTC; CDR3 protein: CASSALLGYYEQYF
J gene: TRBJ1-5; D gene: -; V gene: TRBV27; CDR3 length: 13; clone size: -; CDR3 DNA: TGTGCCAGCAGCTCCGCCGTCCGTCAGCCCCAGCATTTT; CDR3 protein: CASSSAVRQPQHF
J gene: TRBJ2-1; D gene: -; V gene: TRBV5-1; CDR3 length: 17; clone size: -; CDR3 DNA: TGCGCCAGCAGCCTTATCCCGGCACCCCTTAGGCACAATGAGCAGTTCTTC; CDR3 protein: CASSLIPAPLRHNEQFF
J gene: TRBJ2-7; D gene: -; V gene: TRBV7-2; CDR3 length: 15; clone size: few; CDR3 DNA: TGTGCCAGCAGCTTAGGGTTTACCGGGGCCGGTGAGCAGTACTTC; CDR3 protein: CASSLGFTGAGEQYF
J gene: TRBJ1-1; D gene: TRBD1; V gene: TRBV4-3; CDR3 length: 17; clone size: few; CDR3 DNA: TGCGCCAGCAGCCAACAGATGGTACAGGGGGGGGACACTGAAGCTTTCTTT; CDR3 protein: CASSQQMVQGGDTEAFF
J gene: TRBJ1-2; D gene: TRBD1; V gene: TRBV7-9; CDR3 length: 15; clone size: -; CDR3 DNA: TGTGCCAGCAGCACCCGACAGGGAGCTAACTATGGCTACACCTTC; CDR3 protein: CASSTRQGANYGYTF
J gene: TRBJ1-1; D gene: -; V gene: TRBV5-1; CDR3 length: 17; clone size: few; CDR3 DNA: TGCGCCAGCAGCCCCAGGGGAGTCAGGGAGATGAACACTGAAGCTTTCTTT; CDR3 protein: CASSPRGVREMNTEAFF
J gene: TRBJ1-2; D gene: TRBD1; V gene: TRBV29-1; CDR3 length: 12; clone size: -; CDR3 DNA: TGCAGCGTTGCCGGACAGGTCCCTGGCTACACCTTC; CDR3 protein: CSVAGQVPGYTF
J gene: TRBJ1-5; D gene: TRBD1; V gene: TRBV6-2/TRBV6-3; CDR3 length: 15; clone size: few; CDR3 DNA: TGTGCCAGCAGTCCATTCGGACAGGACTATCAGCCCCAGCATTTT; CDR3 protein: CASSPFGQDYQPQHF
J gene: TRBJ2-5; D gene: -; V gene: TRBV6-5; CDR3 length: 14; clone size: -; CDR3 DNA: TGTGCCAGCAGTTCCGTACCGGGACAAGGGACCCAGTACTTC; CDR3 protein: CASSSVPGQGTQYF
J gene: TRBJ2-5; D gene: TRBD2; V gene: TRBV4-1; CDR3 length: 17; clone size: -; CDR3 DNA: TGCGCCAGCAGCCCTGGGCTAGCGGGAGGGGGGTTCGATGTCCAGTACTTC; CDR3 protein: CASSPGLAGGGFDVQYF
J gene: TRBJ2-1; D gene: -; V gene: TRBV28; CDR3 length: 14; clone size: -; CDR3 DNA: TGTGCCAGCAGTTACCTCCGAAGGGCCAATGAGCAGTTCTTC; CDR3 protein: CASSYLRRANEQFF
J gene: TRBJ2-1; D gene: -; V gene: TRBV9; CDR3 length: 13; clone size: -; CDR3 DNA: TGTGCCAACAGCGTAGGTCCGGGGAATGAGCAGTTCTTC; CDR3 protein: CANSVGPGNEQFF
J gene: TRBJ2-5; D gene: -; V gene: TRBV20-1; CDR3 length: 10; clone size: -; CDR3 DNA: TGCAGTGCTGGCGAGCAGACCCAGTACTTC; CDR3 protein: CSAGEQTQYF
J gene: TRBJ1-1; D gene: TRBD1; V gene: TRBV2; CDR3 length: 15; clone size: -; CDR3 DNA: TGTGCCAGCAGTCCAAACAGGGGGTTGAACACTGAAGCTTTCTTT; CDR3 protein: CASSPNRGLNTEAFF
J gene: TRBJ2-7; D gene: TRBD1; V gene: TRBV5-1; CDR3 length: 14; clone size: few; CDR3 DNA: TGCGCCAGCAGCTCGAGGACAGGTTACTACGAGCAGTACTTC; CDR3 protein: CASSSRTGYYEQYF
J gene: TRBJ2-4; D gene: TRBD2; V gene: TRBV20-1; CDR3 length: 16; clone size: once; CDR3 DNA: TGCAGTGCTAGAGATGGGACTAGCTCTTGGAGCGGCATTCAGTACTTC; CDR3 protein: CSARDGTSSWSGIQYF
J gene: TRBJ2-1; D gene: TRBD1; V gene: TRBV7-8; CDR3 length: 14; clone size: few; CDR3 DNA: TGTGCCAGCAGCTCAAGACAGGGCCACAATGAGCAGTTCTTC; CDR3 protein: CASSSRQGHNEQFF
J gene: TRBJ1-2; D gene: -; V gene: TRBV11-2; CDR3 length: 15; clone size: -; CDR3 DNA: TGTGCCAGCAGCTTAGCACCTCGGGCCCCCTATGGCTACACCTTC; CDR3 protein: CASSLAPRAPYGYTF
J gene: TRBJ2-5; D gene: -; V gene: TRBV28; CDR3 length: 14; clone size: -; CDR3 DNA: TGTGCCAGCAGTCCCGGGACGTACGTGGGGACCCAGTACTTC; CDR3 protein: CASSPGTYVGTQYF
J gene: TRBJ1-2; D gene: TRBD1; V gene: TRBV20-1; CDR3 length: 12; clone size: -; CDR3 DNA: TGCAGTGCTATCTGGAGAAGAGGACAGGGGATTTTC; CDR3 protein: CSAIWRRGQGIF
J gene: TRBJ2-1; D gene: TRBD1; V gene: TRBV30; CDR3 length: 15; clone size: few; CDR3 DNA: TGTGCCTGGAGTGTATCGGGACAGGGGGTCAATGAGCAGTTCTTC; CDR3 protein: CAWSVSGQGVNEQFF
J gene: TRBJ2-4; D gene: -; V gene: TRBV7-8; CDR3 length: 15; clone size: few; CDR3 DNA: TGTGCCAGCAGCTTAGCGATGGACCTAAAAAACATTCAGTACTTC; CDR3 protein: CASSLAMDLKNIQYF
J gene: TRBJ2-1; D gene: TRBD2; V gene: TRBV7-2; CDR3 length: 16; clone size: -; CDR3 DNA: TGTGCCAGCAGGCTATCAGTGACTAGCGGGGCGAATGAGCAGTTCTTC; CDR3 protein: CASRLSVTSGANEQFF
J gene: TRBJ1-2; D gene: -; V gene: TRBV20-1; CDR3 length: 12; clone size: many; CDR3 DNA: TGCAGTGCTAGTAGGGCAGGGGATGGCTACACCTTC; CDR3 protein: CSASRAGDGYTF